This passage covers 28 T cell receptor beta chains from one sample sequenced in a study of OX40 agonist ivuxolimab in advanced cancers. Produced via immunoSEQ multiplex PCR; TCRdb's table is partial and in-frame only. The sample lists 70,000 to 95,000 clones, around four fifths seen once, with 1.5% to 2% in the top ten. Sample: CD4+ or CD8+ T cells sorted from blood, taken in a trial of the OX40 agonist ivuxolimab. Every receptor here comes from an adult with an advanced solid tumor such as melanoma, head and neck, liver or kidney cancer.

The chain links TRBV28 to TRBJ1-1; 7 bases line up with TRBD1. CDR3 size: 16 residues. V lost 6 bases, J lost 1 base, and 11 bases stayed unmatched. Germline CDR1 is MDHEN and CDR2 is SYDVKM. This CDR3 is CASSLGGRGANTEAFF. In DNA form, the CDR3 reads TGTGCCAGCAGCCTGGGGGGCAGGGGGGCGAACACTGAAGCTTTCTTT. Complete variable domain (other parts from reference TRBV28 and TRBJ1-1): DVKVTQSSRYLVKRTGEKVFLECVQDMDHENMFWYRQDPGLGLRLIYFSYDVKMKEKGDIPEGYSVSREKKERFSLILESASTNQTSMYLCASSLGGRGANTEAFFGQGTRLTVV.

V usage is TRBV7-3 and J usage is TRBJ2-1; TRBD2 is a possible D gene (5 bases). There are 14 residues in the CDR3. The V end was cut by 5 bases, the J end by 9 bases, with 17 bases between. The germline V gene has CDR1 SGHTA and CDR2 FQGTGA. CDR3 coding DNA: TGTGCCAGCAGCCCCCCCGGCACGCGGGTTGAGCAGTTCTTC. Amino acid sequence: CASSPPGTRVEQFF.

The CDR3 is CASSARAGGGTEAFF. The CDR3 region has the DNA TGTGCCAGCAGCGCCCGGGCCGGGGGCGGCACTGAAGCTTTCTTT. The V gene is TRBV9, the J gene TRBJ1-1, with D perhaps matching TRBD1 (6 bases). Germline assignment: CDR1 SGDLS and CDR2 YYNGEE. The V and J ends lost 3 bases and 4 bases respectively, with 16 bases between them. The CDR3 runs to 15 residues.

V gene TRBV7-9 combines with J gene TRBJ2-1; D may be TRBD1 (6 bases). The CDR3 extends over 14 amino acids. Trimming left V 8 bases short and J 6 bases short, with 17 bases between. Looked up from germline, CDR1 is SEHNR and CDR2 is FQNEAQ (reference sequence). The CDR3 DNA sequence: TGTGCCAGCCCTGGGGGCAGGAGGCGCAATGAGCAGTTCTTC. Its translation is CASPGGRRRNEQFF.

CDR3: CASSADGGNQPQHF. The CDR3 coding sequence is TGTGCCAGCAGCGCGGACGGAGGCAATCAGCCCCAGCATTTT. This chain connects TRBV5-4 to TRBJ1-5; no clear D. The length of the CDR3 is 14 residues. Germline V gene sequence: CDR1 SGHNT, CDR2 YYREEE (reference sequence). Trimming removed 4 bases at V and 2 bases at J, with 10 bases between.

The V gene is TRBV19, the J gene TRBJ1-4, with TRBD1 as a possible D gene (5 bases). From germline, CDR1 is LNHDA and CDR2 SQIVND (reference sequence). Trimming took 3 bases from V and 7 from J, leaving 12 bases between them. This CDR3 is built from 14 residues. This CDR3 reads CASSIMGRIEKLFF. As DNA, the CDR3 is TGTGCCAGTAGTATTATGGGGCGGATTGAAAAACTGTTTTTT.

The rearrangement joins TRBV7-9 to TRBJ2-2; 15 nucleotides match TRBD2. CDR3 length equals 18 residues. The V segment lost 7 bases and the J segment 2 bases; nucleotides outside the gene matches: 8. Germline V gives CDR1 SEHNR, CDR2 FQNEAQ (reference sequence). The CDR3: CASNPGGLAGGNTGELFF. The CDR3 nucleotides are TGTGCCAGCAACCCCGGGGGACTAGCGGGGGGTAACACCGGGGAGCTGTTTTTT.

The genes are TRBV18 and TRBJ2-7; 8 bases are a match to TRBD2. Germline V lookup: CDR1 KGHSH, CDR2 LQKENI. The CDR3 extends over 13 amino acids. Trimming at V came to 3 bases and at J to 3 bases, leaving 1 base not matched to a gene. This CDR3 reads CASSPGLDYEQYF. The CDR3 DNA is TGTGCCAGCTCACCGGGACTAGACTACGAGCAGTACTTC.

The gene calls are TRBV9 and TRBJ2-1, with 11 bases lining up with TRBD2. The junction had 13 bases not matched to a gene; V was cut back by 1 base and J by 10 bases. The CDR3 loop spans 17 amino acids. Germline V gene lookup returns CDR1 SGDLS and CDR2 YYNGEE. CDR3 amino acids: CASSVSPGLAVMGEQFF. Here the CDR3 DNA reads TGTGCCAGCAGCGTAAGCCCGGGACTAGCGGTGATGGGAGAGCAGTTCTTC.

The V gene is TRBV9, the J gene TRBJ2-5; possible D gene TRBD2, 6 bases. Trimming took 4 bases from V and 5 from J, leaving 12 bases between them. This CDR3 contains 13 residues. The V gene's germline CDR1 is SGDLS and CDR2 YYNGEE. The CDR3 DNA reads TGTGCCAGCAGCCCACGGGACTTCGAGACCCAGTACTTC. Translated, it gives CASSPRDFETQYF.

The V and J genes are TRBV5-1 and TRBJ2-2; TRBD1 might be the D (5 bases). Germline V gives CDR1 SGHRS, CDR2 YFSETQ. Trimming took 1 base from V and 3 from J, leaving 10 bases between them. The CDR3 extends over 15 amino acids. DNA of the CDR3: TGCGCCAGCAGCTTGCAGCAGGGTGACACCGGGGAGCTGTTTTTT. Protein: CASSLQQGDTGELFF.

The V gene is TRBV2, the J gene TRBJ1-2; possible D gene TRBD1, 5 bases. Trimming left V 2 bases short and J 4 bases short, with 8 bases between. From germline, CDR1 is SNHLY and CDR2 FYNNEI. The CDR3 extends over 13 amino acids. The CDR3 DNA reads as TGTGCCAGCAGTGAACTGGGGCTCTATGGCTACACCTTC. Its protein product is CASSELGLYGYTF.

J is TRBJ2-7 and V is TRBV5-4, with no clear D. CDR3 length: 12 amino acids. V gave up 2 bases and J gave up 3 bases, with 6 bases separating them. CDR1 SGHNT and CDR2 YYREEE come from the germline V gene (reference sequence). CDR3 residues: CASSFEYYEQYF. CDR3 sequence (DNA): TGTGCCAGCAGCTTTGAATACTACGAGCAGTACTTC.

The V gene is TRBV6-6, the J gene TRBJ2-3, with 10 bases aligning to TRBD2. Trimming cost V 2 bases and J 3 bases; bases outside gene matches: 2. The germline gives CDR1 MNHNY, CDR2 SVGAGI (reference sequence). CDR3 length: 15 residues. The CDR3 coding sequence is TGTGCCAGCAGTTACCTAGCGGGGGTTACAGATACGCAGTATTTT. Protein sequence: CASSYLAGVTDTQYF.

This rearrangement joins TRBV19 to TRBJ2-1, with 8 bases fitting TRBD2. The CDR3 totals 16 residues. V was clipped by 6 bases and J by 0 bases; unmatched bases: 7. Germline lookup yields CDR1 LNHDA and CDR2 SQIVND (reference sequence). The CDR3, as DNA: TGTGCCAGTAGGTTAGCGGGGACCTCCTCCTACAATGAGCAGTTCTTC. Its protein product is CASRLAGTSSYNEQFF.

This clone was observed a few times. V usage is TRBV5-4 and J usage is TRBJ1-4, with a weak D call TRBD1 (5 bases). V dropped 4 bases and J dropped 3 bases, with 19 bases sitting between them. The CDR3 spans 17 residues. Per the germline V gene, CDR1 is SGHNT and CDR2 is YYREEE (reference sequence). DNA for the CDR3: TGTGCCAGCAGCGCAAGACTCCCAGGGTCAGCTAATGAAAAACTGTTTTTT. Translating gives CASSARLPGSANEKLFF.

The chain is built from TRBV28 and TRBJ2-7; weak D call: TRBD2 (5 bases). The CDR3 runs 13 residues. Trimming took off 3 bases at V and 7 bases at J, with 13 bases between the two ends. Germline CDR1 and CDR2: MDHEN and SYDVKM. The CDR3 sequence is CASSFLIRREQYF. The CDR3 DNA reads as TGTGCCAGCAGTTTTCTCATCAGGAGGGAGCAGTACTTC.

This clone was seen a few times. The J gene is TRBJ2-3, the V gene TRBV2; D is possibly TRBD1 (6 bases). The CDR3 has 14 residues. Germline values: CDR1 SNHLY, CDR2 FYNNEI. Trimming took 6 bases from V and 2 from J, leaving 12 bases between them. The CDR3 DNA follows: TGTGCCAGCAGACCCAGGGGCCACACAGATACGCAGTATTTT. It translates to CASRPRGHTDTQYF.

The chain links TRBV28 to TRBJ2-7, with D perhaps TRBD2 (6 bases). This CDR3 comprises 13 residues. V lost 5 bases, J lost 4 bases, and 12 bases lay in between. Germline V CDR1 and CDR2: MDHEN, SYDVKM. DNA of the CDR3: TGTGCCAGCAGTAATACTAGCCCTTACGAGCAGTACTTC. Amino acids: CASSNTSPYEQYF. Together with reference TRBV28 and TRBJ2-7, the CDR3 gives the full variable domain: DVKVTQSSRYLVKRTGEKVFLECVQDMDHENMFWYRQDPGLGLRLIYFSYDVKMKEKGDIPEGYSVSREKKERFSLILESASTNQTSMYLCASSNTSPYEQYFGPGTRLTVT.

The CDR3 coding sequence is TGCGCCAGCAGCCAAGAGACCGGGTCGGGGGAGACCCAGTACTTC. This translates into CASSQETGSGETQYF. The chain combines TRBV4-1 with TRBJ2-5; possibly TRBD2 for D (5 bases). The V end was cut by 0 bases, the J end by 5 bases, with 13 bases between. The V gene's germline CDR1 is MGHRA and CDR2 YSYEKL. The CDR3 extends over 15 amino acids.

The chain recombines TRBV7-6 with TRBJ2-5; 9 bases map to TRBD1. Trimming cost V 5 bases and J 6 bases; bases outside gene matches: 4. The CDR3 runs 13 residues. CDR1 and CDR2 (germline): SGHVS, FNYEAQ. The CDR3 loop is CASSRDRAKTQYF. For the CDR3, the DNA is TGTGCCAGCAGCCGGGACAGGGCAAAGACCCAGTACTTC.

The chain has TRBV9 and TRBJ2-5; the match to TRBD2 covers 8 bases. After removal of 0 bases from V and 5 bases from J, the junction contained 9 bases not matched to a gene. The germline V gene encodes CDR1 SGDLS and CDR2 YYNGEE. The CDR3 has 16 residues. The CDR3 reads CASSVGVAGREETQYF. CDR3 nucleotide sequence: TGTGCCAGCAGCGTAGGAGTAGCGGGGAGGGAGGAGACCCAGTACTTC.

The chain links TRBV13 to TRBJ2-2, with D maybe TRBD1 (5 bases). Germline CDR1 reads PRHDT; CDR2 reads FYEKMQ (reference sequence). This CDR3 is built from 17 residues. The germline V and J ends were trimmed by 5 bases and 1 base, with 17 bases remaining between them. CDR3 sequence (DNA): TGTGCCAGCAGCCGGTATGGGGTAAGGGGGAACACCGGGGAGCTGTTTTTT. The encoded protein is CASSRYGVRGNTGELFF.

This clone has only a few counts. J is TRBJ2-2 and V is TRBV5-1; 9 bases map to TRBD2. Germline CDR1 SGHRS, CDR2 YFSETQ. CDR3 length: 16 amino acids. Germline trimming cut 2 bases from V and 3 bases from J; bases unmatched to any gene: 5. The CDR3 here is CASSFAGGQDTGELFF. CDR3 in DNA: TGCGCCAGCAGCTTCGCGGGGGGGCAAGACACCGGGGAGCTGTTTTTT.

The gene calls are TRBV5-1 and TRBJ2-7; 8 bases map to TRBD1. Germline V gene sequence: CDR1 SGHRS, CDR2 YFSETQ. Trimming at V came to 3 bases and at J to 4 bases, leaving 6 bases not matched to a gene. The CDR3 is made up of 14 amino acids. CDR3 amino acids: CASSSRTGRYEQYF. CDR3 DNA: TGCGCCAGCAGCTCGAGGACAGGGCGATACGAGCAGTACTTC. The full variable domain, its missing parts supplied by reference TRBV5-1 and TRBJ2-7, is KAGVTQTPRYLIKTRGQQVTLSCSPISGHRSVSWYQQTPGQGLQFLFEYFSETQRNKGNFPGRFSGRQFSNSRSEMNVSTLELGDSALYLCASSSRTGRYEQYFGPGTRLTVT.

Only a few counts were recorded for this clone. The chain joins TRBV6-8 to TRBJ2-7; D unresolved. The CDR3 covers 16 residues. V was pared by 6 bases and J by 3 bases, with 21 bases between. Germline loops: CDR1 MNHGY, CDR2 SAAAGT. CDR3 bases: TGTGCCAGCAGCCATAGGGCCACTATGGCCCGCTACGAGCAGTACTTC. It translates to CASSHRATMARYEQYF.

The V and J genes are TRBV12-5 and TRBJ1-3; TRBD1 aligns across 9 bases. The CDR3 is made up of 16 amino acids. CDR1 and CDR2 from the germline V gene are LGHNT and FRNRAP. With 6 bases clipped from V and 0 bases from J, the junction kept 6 bases outside the gene matches. DNA of the CDR3: TGTGCTAGTGGCCTTGGACAGGGGACCTCTGGAAACACCATATATTTT. It yields the protein CASGLGQGTSGNTIYF. The whole variable domain, remainder taken from reference TRBV12-5 and TRBJ1-3, is DARVTQTPRHKVTEMGQEVTMRCQPILGHNTVFWYRQTMMQGLELLAYFRNRAPLDDSGMPKDRFSAEMPDATLATLKIQPSEPRDSAVYFCASGLGQGTSGNTIYFGEGSWLTVV.

This clone was detected a few times. The rearrangement uses TRBV4-1 and TRBJ1-2; 9 nucleotides line up with TRBD1. Germline CDR1 MGHRA, CDR2 YSYEKL. The CDR3 sequence is 15 residues long. Losses at the gene ends were 6 bases for V and 11 bases for J; bases not matched to a gene: 16. The CDR3 spells CASRVPGQGSPRYTF. CDR3 coding DNA: TGCGCCAGCAGGGTGCCCGGACAGGGGTCGCCGCGGTACACCTTC.